This is a list of T cell receptor beta chains from one sample in a study of T-cell memory formation after mild COVID-19. Each CDR3 protein gets one entry after TCRdb re-called the 5' RACE reads with MiXCR. This sample has roughly 350,000 distinct CDR3 sequences, with roughly 13% found just once. The specimen was PBMCs or a T cell subset sorted from them (not recorded which). Receptors were obtained from a man aged 18-30 years who had mild COVID-19 (a few samples of this study predate the infection). Cell type and time point are not known. Each CDR3 is given with its conserved first and last residue. A D gene is named only where the DNA matches it firmly. Expanded clones get a size class; other rows say once, few or many, or leave the size out.

CDR3 DNA: TGTGCCAGCAGTTACGCCGACAGGGTGGAAGCTTTCTTT
CDR3 protein: CASSYADRVEAFF
J gene: TRBJ1-1
V gene: TRBV6-2/TRBV6-3
clone size: few
D gene: TRBD1

CDR3 DNA: TGTGCCATCAGCGCCGGGGGGAGAGGTGGGGCCAACGTCCTGACTTTC
CDR3 protein: CAISAGGRGGANVLTF
J gene: TRBJ2-6
V gene: TRBV10-3
clone size: NA
D gene: TRBD2

CDR3 DNA: TGTGCCAGCAGTTGGGACGGAGCCTACGAGCAGTACTTC
CDR3 protein: CASSWDGAYEQYF
J gene: TRBJ2-7
V gene: TRBV6-2/TRBV6-3
clone size: NA
D gene: NA

CDR3 DNA: TGTGCCAGCTCACCAACGGTCTACGGCACAGATACGCAGTATTTT
CDR3 protein: CASSPTVYGTDTQYF
J gene: TRBJ2-3
V gene: TRBV18
clone size: NA
D gene: NA

CDR3 DNA: TGTGCCAGCAGCCACACAGTTCCCGGGGAGCTGTTTTTT
CDR3 protein: CASSHTVPGELFF
J gene: TRBJ2-2
V gene: TRBV7-6
clone size: NA
D gene: NA

CDR3 DNA: TGCGCCAGCAGCCAAGTTACGGGGGGGAGCACAGATACGCAGTATTTT
CDR3 protein: CASSQVTGGSTDTQYF
J gene: TRBJ2-3
V gene: TRBV4-3
clone size: NA
D gene: TRBD2

CDR3 DNA: TGCAGCGTTGCAGGTGGTGAGACCCAGTACTTC
CDR3 protein: CSVAGGETQYF
J gene: TRBJ2-5
V gene: TRBV29-1
clone size: NA
D gene: NA

CDR3 DNA: TGTGCCAGCAGCCTACGGGGTCTTGGCTACACCTTC
CDR3 protein: CASSLRGLGYTF
J gene: TRBJ1-2
V gene: TRBV28
clone size: NA
D gene: NA

CDR3 DNA: TGTGCCAGCAGTTATAACGCAGGGGGGTTGACCCAGTACTTC
CDR3 protein: CASSYNAGGLTQYF
J gene: TRBJ2-5
V gene: TRBV6-2/TRBV6-3
clone size: NA
D gene: NA

CDR3 DNA: TGTGCCAGCAGCCCACTAGCGGGCACTGGGAACACCGGGGAGCTGTTTTTT
CDR3 protein: CASSPLAGTGNTGELFF
J gene: TRBJ2-2
V gene: TRBV7-2
clone size: NA
D gene: TRBD2

CDR3 DNA: TGTGCCAGCAGTCGCGCAGCGAGGGGGGAGCCGAGGGAGACCCAGTACTTC
CDR3 protein: CASSRAARGEPRETQYF
J gene: TRBJ2-5
V gene: TRBV28
clone size: NA
D gene: NA

CDR3 DNA: TGTGCCAGCTCACTGAATACAGGGCCAGAAGCTTTCTTT
CDR3 protein: CASSLNTGPEAFF
J gene: TRBJ1-1
V gene: TRBV18
clone size: NA
D gene: NA

CDR3 DNA: TGTGCCAGCAGCTTAAGTGGGTTACCCTACGAGCAGTACTTC
CDR3 protein: CASSLSGLPYEQYF
J gene: TRBJ2-7
V gene: TRBV7-2
clone size: few
D gene: NA

CDR3 DNA: TGTGCCAGCAGCTCGAGCGGGGATCTTAGCACCGGGGAGCTGTTTTTT
CDR3 protein: CASSSSGDLSTGELFF
J gene: TRBJ2-2
V gene: TRBV6-2/TRBV6-3
clone size: NA
D gene: TRBD2

CDR3 DNA: TGCGCCAGCAGCCAGCCGGGACAGGGGCAAGAGACCCAGTACTTC
CDR3 protein: CASSQPGQGQETQYF
J gene: TRBJ2-5
V gene: TRBV4-1
clone size: few
D gene: TRBD1

CDR3 DNA: TGTGCCAGCAGCAGCCCAACGGGGGCCTACAATGAGCAGTTCTTC
CDR3 protein: CASSSPTGAYNEQFF
J gene: TRBJ2-1
V gene: TRBV7-9
clone size: many
D gene: NA

CDR3 DNA: TGTGCCAGCAGCGACAGGATGAGGCTAGCCAAAAACATTCAGTACTTC
CDR3 protein: CASSDRMRLAKNIQYF
J gene: TRBJ2-4
V gene: TRBV6-6
clone size: few
D gene: NA

CDR3 DNA: TGTGCCAGCTCAGGGACAACGAACACCGGGGAGCTGTTTTTT
CDR3 protein: CASSGTTNTGELFF
J gene: TRBJ2-2
V gene: TRBV18
clone size: few
D gene: NA

CDR3 DNA: TGTGCCAGCAGTGATAAACGTACTAGGGGGGAAAAACTGTTTTTT
CDR3 protein: CASSDKRTRGEKLFF
J gene: TRBJ1-4
V gene: TRBV25-1
clone size: NA
D gene: NA

CDR3 DNA: TGTGCCAGCAGCTTAGTTCAGGGAACCTTAAATGAGCAGTTCTTC
CDR3 protein: CASSLVQGTLNEQFF
J gene: TRBJ2-1
V gene: TRBV7-9
clone size: NA
D gene: NA

CDR3 DNA: TGTGCCAGCAGCCCCCAGGGGGCAGGGACTGAAGCTTTCTTT
CDR3 protein: CASSPQGAGTEAFF
J gene: TRBJ1-1
V gene: TRBV27
clone size: NA
D gene: TRBD1

CDR3 DNA: TGCGCCAGCAGCTTGGAGGTCGCGAATGAGCAGTTCTTC
CDR3 protein: CASSLEVANEQFF
J gene: TRBJ2-1
V gene: TRBV5-1
clone size: few
D gene: NA

CDR3 DNA: TGTGCCAGCAGGGGGATCGGGACAGGAATCTCTGGCTACACCTTC
CDR3 protein: CASRGIGTGISGYTF
J gene: TRBJ1-2
V gene: TRBV2
clone size: NA
D gene: TRBD1

CDR3 DNA: TGCGCCAGCAGCTTGCTGGACAGGGGGGACGGGGATACGCAGTATTTT
CDR3 protein: CASSLLDRGDGDTQYF
J gene: TRBJ2-3
V gene: TRBV5-1
clone size: NA
D gene: TRBD1

CDR3 DNA: TGTGCCAGCAGCCAAGACGGGTTCGATCAGCCCCAGCATTTT
CDR3 protein: CASSQDGFDQPQHF
J gene: TRBJ1-5
V gene: TRBV14
clone size: few
D gene: NA

CDR3 DNA: TGCGCCAGCACTTGGGATAGGAACACTGAAGCTTTCTTT
CDR3 protein: CASTWDRNTEAFF
J gene: TRBJ1-1
V gene: TRBV4-3
clone size: NA
D gene: NA

CDR3 DNA: TGTGCCAGCAGCCAGGATACTAGCGGGAGGTCGGACTTC
CDR3 protein: CASSQDTSGRSDF
J gene: TRBJ2-1
V gene: TRBV4-2
clone size: NA
D gene: TRBD2

CDR3 DNA: TGTGCCTGGAGGAGGGGAGGGAGTCAGCCCCAGCATTTT
CDR3 protein: CAWRRGGSQPQHF
J gene: TRBJ1-5
V gene: TRBV30
clone size: NA
D gene: NA

CDR3 DNA: TGTGCCAGCAGTTACTCGACTTGGGGGAGAAACACCATATATTTT
CDR3 protein: CASSYSTWGRNTIYF
J gene: TRBJ1-3
V gene: TRBV6-5
clone size: many
D gene: NA

CDR3 DNA: TGCAGTGCTAGAGTTGGCGGGAACGGTGAAAAACTGTTTTTT
CDR3 protein: CSARVGGNGEKLFF
J gene: TRBJ1-4
V gene: TRBV20-1
clone size: few
D gene: NA

CDR3 DNA: TGTGCCAGCAGCGTCTCCCCGACAGCGGAGGGAAACACCATATATTTT
CDR3 protein: CASSVSPTAEGNTIYF
J gene: TRBJ1-3
V gene: TRBV9
clone size: NA
D gene: NA

CDR3 DNA: TGTGCCATCAGGGGGACGGACTCCTACGAGCAGTACTTC
CDR3 protein: CAIRGTDSYEQYF
J gene: TRBJ2-7
V gene: TRBV10-3
clone size: NA
D gene: NA

CDR3 DNA: TGTGCCAGCAGACCGGACAGCTACGAGCAGTACTTC
CDR3 protein: CASRPDSYEQYF
J gene: TRBJ2-7
V gene: TRBV7-8
clone size: NA
D gene: NA

CDR3 DNA: TGCGCCAGCAGCCCGGGGGGGCTAGCGGGGGAAACAGATACGCAGTATTTT
CDR3 protein: CASSPGGLAGETDTQYF
J gene: TRBJ2-3
V gene: TRBV4-1
clone size: NA
D gene: TRBD2

CDR3 DNA: TGTGCCAGCAGAGGTGGTTTGTCCGGGGAGCTGTTTTTT
CDR3 protein: CASRGGLSGELFF
J gene: TRBJ2-2
V gene: TRBV2
clone size: few
D gene: NA

CDR3 DNA: TGCGCCAGCAGCCAAGTCCCCCAGGGGAACACTGAAGCTTTCTTT
CDR3 protein: CASSQVPQGNTEAFF
J gene: TRBJ1-1
V gene: TRBV4-3
clone size: few
D gene: NA

CDR3 DNA: TGTGCCAGTAGTATTTCCGGGACAACTCAAGAGACCCAGTACTTC
CDR3 protein: CASSISGTTQETQYF
J gene: TRBJ2-5
V gene: TRBV19
clone size: NA
D gene: NA

CDR3 DNA: TGTGCCAGCAGCTTGGGTAGCGGGGATGTGGGCTACGAGCAGTACTTC
CDR3 protein: CASSLGSGDVGYEQYF
J gene: TRBJ2-7
V gene: TRBV7-6
clone size: few
D gene: TRBD2

CDR3 DNA: TGCAGTGCTAGAGTCGAACAATCACCCCTCCACTTT
CDR3 protein: CSARVEQSPLHF
J gene: TRBJ1-6
V gene: TRBV20-1
clone size: few
D gene: NA

CDR3 DNA: TGTGCCAGCAGGAGGGAACCAGATACGCAGTATTTT
CDR3 protein: CASRREPDTQYF
J gene: TRBJ2-3
V gene: TRBV6-5
clone size: once
D gene: NA

CDR3 DNA: TGTGCCAGCAGCCCTGGACAGGGGATAACTAAAAACATTCAGTACTTC
CDR3 protein: CASSPGQGITKNIQYF
J gene: TRBJ2-4
V gene: TRBV7-2
clone size: NA
D gene: TRBD1

CDR3 DNA: TGTGCCAGCGGGACTAGTGCGGGAGAGACCCAGTACTTC
CDR3 protein: CASGTSAGETQYF
J gene: TRBJ2-5
V gene: TRBV28
clone size: NA
D gene: TRBD2

CDR3 DNA: TGTGCCAGCAGCGCCAACCCCGGGACAGGGAGTTTCGGGGAGCTGTTTTTT
CDR3 protein: CASSANPGTGSFGELFF
J gene: TRBJ2-2
V gene: TRBV2
clone size: few
D gene: TRBD1